This TCR beta chain was obtained from a study of cytomegalovirus exposure and HLA in healthy donors. Study at large: Most donors, roughly 77% of several hundred genotyped, fell in the Caucasian-associated ancestry cluster. General study results and limits: DRB1 had the most TCR associations and HLA-C the fewest, a later analysis found, with rates varying by HLA locus. Most TCR sequences were seen very rarely across donors, but some public TCRs occurred in many. When a later analysis was performed, an Asian-associated ancestry cluster reportedly had fewer N-insertions than the approximately 700-donor mean.

Note on this clone: Its antigen is currently unknown.

This CDR3 contains 15 residues. V dropped 2 bases and J dropped 3; count of bases not matched to a gene: 8. Looked up from germline, CDR1 is SGHKS and CDR2 is YYEKEE (reference sequence). PCR used 60 Vbeta primers and 13 Jbeta primers. Assay: immunoSEQ multiplex PCR; the TCRdb copy retains only in-frame clones and omits some. This table has over 65,000 clones, 70% to 80% appearing once. The sequencing input was PBMCs. This chain connects TRBV5-5 to TRBJ2-7; 7 nucleotides agree with TRBD1. This sequence originates from a man between 45 and 60 years old in good health and CMV-seronegative. CDR3 protein: CASSFEGGFLYEQYF. CDR3 DNA sequence: TGTGCCAGCAGCTTCGAAGGGGGCTTCCTCTACGAGCAGTACTTC. The full variable domain, completed using reference TRBV5-5 and TRBJ2-7, is DAGVTQSPTHLIKTRGQQVTLRCSPISGHKSVSWYQQVLGQGPQFIFQYYEKEERGRGNFPDRFSARQFPNYSSELNVNALLLGDSALYLCASSFEGGFLYEQYFGPGTRLTVT.